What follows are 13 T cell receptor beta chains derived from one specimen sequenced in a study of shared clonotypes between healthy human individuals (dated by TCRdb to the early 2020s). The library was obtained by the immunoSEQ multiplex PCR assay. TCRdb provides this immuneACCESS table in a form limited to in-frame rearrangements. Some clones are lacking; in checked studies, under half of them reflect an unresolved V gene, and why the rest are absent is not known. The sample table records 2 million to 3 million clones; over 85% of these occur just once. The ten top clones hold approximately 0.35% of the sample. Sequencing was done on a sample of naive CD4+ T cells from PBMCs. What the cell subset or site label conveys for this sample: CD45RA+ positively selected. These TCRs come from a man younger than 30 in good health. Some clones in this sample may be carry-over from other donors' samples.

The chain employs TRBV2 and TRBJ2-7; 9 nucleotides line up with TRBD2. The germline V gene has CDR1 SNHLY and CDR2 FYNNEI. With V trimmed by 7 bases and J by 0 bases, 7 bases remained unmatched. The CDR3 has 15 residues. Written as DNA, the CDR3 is TGTGCCAGCAAACGAAGCGGGAGGTTCTCCTACGAGCAGTACTTC. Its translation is CASKRSGRFSYEQYF.

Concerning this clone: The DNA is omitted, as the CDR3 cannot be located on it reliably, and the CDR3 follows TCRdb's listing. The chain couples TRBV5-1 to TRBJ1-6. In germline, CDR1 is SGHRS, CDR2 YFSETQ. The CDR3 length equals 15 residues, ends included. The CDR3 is CASSFGAGPNSPLHF.

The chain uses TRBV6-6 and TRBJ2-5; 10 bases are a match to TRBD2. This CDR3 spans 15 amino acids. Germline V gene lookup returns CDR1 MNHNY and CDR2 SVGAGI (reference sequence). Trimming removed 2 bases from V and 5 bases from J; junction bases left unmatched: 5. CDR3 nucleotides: TGTGCCAGCAGTTACGAGCGGGAGGGCCGGGAGACCCAGTACTTC. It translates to CASSYEREGRETQYF.

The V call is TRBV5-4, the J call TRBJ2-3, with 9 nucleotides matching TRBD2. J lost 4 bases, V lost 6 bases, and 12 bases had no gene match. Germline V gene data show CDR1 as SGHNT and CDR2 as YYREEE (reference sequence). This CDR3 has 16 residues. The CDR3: CASNLAGGRAADTQYF. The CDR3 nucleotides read TGTGCCAGCAACCTGGCTGGCGGGAGGGCCGCAGATACGCAGTATTTT.

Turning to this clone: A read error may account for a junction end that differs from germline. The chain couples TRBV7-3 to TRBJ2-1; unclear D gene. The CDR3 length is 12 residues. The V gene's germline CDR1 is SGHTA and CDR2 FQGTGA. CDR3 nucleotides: TGTGCCGGCAGCCCTGGGTGGGGTGAGCAGTTCTTC. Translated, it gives CAGSPGWGEQFF.

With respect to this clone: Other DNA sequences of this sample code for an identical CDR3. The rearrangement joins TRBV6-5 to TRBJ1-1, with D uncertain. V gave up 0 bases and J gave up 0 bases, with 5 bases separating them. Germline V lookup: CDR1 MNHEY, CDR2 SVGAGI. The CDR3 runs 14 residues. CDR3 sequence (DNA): TGTGCCAGCAGTTACTCCGCCTTGAACACTGAAGCTTTCTTT. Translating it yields CASSYSALNTEAFF.

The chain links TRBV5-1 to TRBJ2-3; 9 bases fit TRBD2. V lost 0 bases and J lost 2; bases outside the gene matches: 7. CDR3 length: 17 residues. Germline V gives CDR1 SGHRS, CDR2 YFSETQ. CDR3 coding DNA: TGCGCCAGCAGCTTGGGTTCTAGCGGGATGAACACAGATACGCAGTATTTT. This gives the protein CASSLGSSGMNTDTQYF.

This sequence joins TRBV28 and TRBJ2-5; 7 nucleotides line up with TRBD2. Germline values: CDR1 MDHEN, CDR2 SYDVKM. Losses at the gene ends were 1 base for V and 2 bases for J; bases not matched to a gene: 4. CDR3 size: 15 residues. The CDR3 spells CASSLLGGIQETQYF. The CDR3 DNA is TGTGCCAGCAGTTTATTGGGGGGGATTCAAGAGACCCAGTACTTC.

The CDR3 here is CAPKTGEPYNEQFF. The CDR3 region has the DNA TGTGCCCCCAAGACGGGAGAGCCTTACAATGAGCAGTTCTTC. V is TRBV30 and J is TRBJ2-1; a weak D match, TRBD2 (6 bases). Germline V lookup: CDR1 GTSNPN, CDR2 SVGIG (reference sequence). V dropped 8 bases and J dropped 4 bases, with 18 bases sitting between them. The CDR3 has 14 residues. Using reference TRBV30 and TRBJ2-1 for the parts outside the CDR3, the full variable domain is SQTIHQWPATLVQPVGSPLSLECTVEGTSNPNLYWYRQAAGRGLQLLFYSVGIGQISSEVPQNLSASRPQDRQFILSSKKLLLSDSGFYLCAPKTGEPYNEQFFGPGTRLTVL.

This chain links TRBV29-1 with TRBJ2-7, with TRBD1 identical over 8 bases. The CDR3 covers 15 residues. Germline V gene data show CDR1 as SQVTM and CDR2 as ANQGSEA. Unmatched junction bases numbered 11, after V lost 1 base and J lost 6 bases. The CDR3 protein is CSVEGITGGLGEQYF. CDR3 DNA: TGCAGCGTTGAAGGAATCACAGGGGGTCTAGGCGAGCAGTACTTC.

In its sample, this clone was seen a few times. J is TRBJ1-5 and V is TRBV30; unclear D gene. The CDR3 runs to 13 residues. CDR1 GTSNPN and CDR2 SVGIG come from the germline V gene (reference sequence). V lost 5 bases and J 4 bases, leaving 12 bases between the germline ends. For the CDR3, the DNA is TGTGCCTGGGGTCGGGGAGGGAATCAGCCCCAGCATTTT. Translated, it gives CAWGRGGNQPQHF.

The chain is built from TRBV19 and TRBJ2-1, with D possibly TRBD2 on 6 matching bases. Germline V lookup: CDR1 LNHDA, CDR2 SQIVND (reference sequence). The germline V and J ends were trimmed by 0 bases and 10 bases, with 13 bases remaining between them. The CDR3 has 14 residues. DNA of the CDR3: TGTGCCAGTAGTATAGAGGGGGGATATGGCGAGCAGTTCTTC. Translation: CASSIEGGYGEQFF. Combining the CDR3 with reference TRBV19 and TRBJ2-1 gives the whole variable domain DGGITQSPKYLFRKEGQNVTLSCEQNLNHDAMYWYRQDPGQGLRLIYYSQIVNDFQKGDIAEGYSVSREKKESFPLTVTSAQKNPTAFYLCASSIEGGYGEQFFGPGTRLTVL.

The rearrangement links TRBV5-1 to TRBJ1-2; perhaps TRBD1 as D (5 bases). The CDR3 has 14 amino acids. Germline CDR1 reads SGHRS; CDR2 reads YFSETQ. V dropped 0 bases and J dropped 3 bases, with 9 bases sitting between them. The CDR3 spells CASSLVARDYGYTF. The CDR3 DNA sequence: TGCGCCAGCAGCTTGGTAGCCAGGGACTATGGCTACACCTTC.